Listed here are 17 T cell receptor beta chains from one sample, sequenced in a study of cytomegalovirus exposure and HLA in healthy donors. Both 60 Vbeta primers and 13 Jbeta primers went into the PCR. Using immunoSEQ multiplex PCR, the repertoire was profiled, and TCRdb retains in-frame clones only, with some absent. The data show about 210,000 clones, 80% to 90% seen once. Specimen: PBMCs. These receptors were collected from a girl aged 2-10 years in good health and CMV-seronegative.

Points on this clone: Other DNA sequences in the sample encode the same CDR3. DNA of the CDR3: TGTGCCAGCAGCGTACGGAACACCGGGGAGCTGTTTTTT. Translating gives CASSVRNTGELFF. This sequence joins TRBV9 and TRBJ2-2; D not resolved. Trimming took off 1 base at V and 1 base at J, with 2 bases between the two ends. Germline CDR1 and CDR2: SGDLS and YYNGEE. This CDR3 is built from 13 residues.

The V and J genes are TRBV6-1 and TRBJ2-3; D is unresolved. Germline loops: CDR1 MNHNS, CDR2 SASEGT. There are 16 residues in the CDR3. Trimming pared 3 bases from V and 0 bases from J, leaving 13 bases between. CDR3 sequence: CASSDRTERSTDTQYF. For the CDR3, the DNA is TGTGCCAGCAGTGATAGAACGGAGAGGAGCACAGATACGCAGTATTTT.

The rearrangement uses TRBV9 and TRBJ2-7; 9 bases fit TRBD1. Unmatched junction bases numbered 4, after V lost 3 bases and J lost 3 bases. Germline lookup yields CDR1 SGDLS and CDR2 YYNGEE. The CDR3 has 14 amino acids. CDR3: CASSGRQGDYEQYF. In DNA, the CDR3 is TGTGCCAGCAGCGGTCGACAGGGGGACTACGAGCAGTACTTC.

The chain is built from TRBV5-1 and TRBJ1-2; 8 bases match TRBD1. There are 15 residues in the CDR3. Germline trimming cut 3 bases from V and 8 bases from J; bases unmatched to any gene: 12. Germline CDR1 is SGHRS and CDR2 is YFSETQ. The CDR3 DNA follows: TGCGCCAGCAGCTCAGGGGGCGCTGCTGCCCGGGGCTACACCTTC. Its protein product is CASSSGGAAARGYTF.

This clone was observed a single time. This chain joins TRBV2 and TRBJ1-3; the D is unclear. Germline values: CDR1 SNHLY, CDR2 FYNNEI. The CDR3 loop spans 16 amino acids. V was pared by 8 bases and J by 2 bases, with 19 bases between. The CDR3 reads CASLAWGYVAGNTIYF. The CDR3 nucleotides read TGTGCCAGCCTAGCCTGGGGATATGTAGCTGGAAACACCATATATTTT.

V usage is TRBV6-1 and J usage is TRBJ2-7; 8 bases match TRBD2. CDR1 and CDR2 from the germline V gene are MNHNS and SASEGT. The V gene end was trimmed by 6 bases and the J gene end by 2 bases; junction bases not matched to a gene: 9. This CDR3 is built from 15 residues. The CDR3 DNA follows: TGTGCCAGCAGCATCATAGCGGGGTTAGCCTACGAGCAGTACTTC. Its protein is CASSIIAGLAYEQYF.

The J gene is TRBJ2-7, the V gene TRBV11-2; TRBD2 matches 10 bases. The CDR3 has 15 residues. With V trimmed by 5 bases and J by 7 bases, 11 bases remained unmatched. From germline, CDR1 is SGHAT and CDR2 FQNNGV. Here the CDR3 DNA reads TGTGCCAGCAGCCACTGGCTAGCGGGGGCGGGGGAGCAGTACTTC. Translating gives CASSHWLAGAGEQYF.

The chain couples TRBV30 to TRBJ2-4; 9 bases are a match to TRBD2. J lost 9 bases, V lost 4 bases, and 7 bases had no gene match. The CDR3 loop spans 13 amino acids. Germline V gene lookup returns CDR1 GTSNPN and CDR2 SVGIG (reference sequence). The CDR3 region is CAWNAGGLGIQYF. The CDR3, as DNA: TGTGCCTGGAATGCGGGAGGGCTTGGCATTCAGTACTTC.

In nucleotides, the CDR3 is TGTGCCTGGACCTCCGGGACTAGCGTAAGCAATGAGCAGTTCTTC. The encoded protein is CAWTSGTSVSNEQFF. J is TRBJ2-1 and V is TRBV30, with 10 bases aligning to TRBD2. V was clipped by 4 bases and J by 6 bases; unmatched bases: 9. Germline V CDR1 and CDR2: GTSNPN, SVGIG (reference sequence). This CDR3 is built from 15 residues.

The chain uses TRBV7-2 and TRBJ1-4; D ambiguous. Trimming shortened V by 4 bases and J by 7 bases, and 19 bases separated the two germline ends. Germline V gives CDR1 SGHTA, CDR2 FQGNSA. The CDR3 consists of 16 residues. CDR3 sequence (DNA): TGTGCCAGCAGCTCCAGGCCCCCCCATGGTGGTGAAAAACTGTTTTTT. This translates into CASSSRPPHGGEKLFF.

The V call is TRBV20-1, the J call TRBJ2-7; D remains unclear. This CDR3 is 11 amino acids long. V was pared by 2 bases and J by 3 bases, with 5 bases between. Germline CDR1 DFQATT, CDR2 SNEGSKA (reference sequence). This CDR3 is CSARPRYEQYF. CDR3 coding DNA: TGCAGTGCTAGACCTCGCTACGAGCAGTACTTC.

CDR3 bases: TGTGCCAGCAGCTTAGTCAGCGGGGCGCCATTAACCTACGAGCAGTACTTC. Translated, it gives CASSLVSGAPLTYEQYF. The gene calls are TRBV11-2 and TRBJ2-7, with 7 nucleotides matching TRBD2. Germline CDR1 reads SGHAT; CDR2 reads FQNNGV. This CDR3 is built from 17 residues. After removal of 1 base from V and 2 bases from J, the junction contained 11 bases not matched to a gene. Based on the CDR3 plus reference TRBV11-2 and TRBJ2-7, the full variable domain is EAGVAQSPRYKIIEKRQSVAFWCNPISGHATLYWYQQILGQGPKLLIQFQNNGVVDDSQLPKDRFSAERLKGVDSTLKIQPAKLEDSAVYLCASSLVSGAPLTYEQYFGPGTRLTVT.

The chain uses TRBV5-1 and TRBJ1-1; 10 nucleotides align to TRBD1. This CDR3 region has 16 residues. Germline V gene data show CDR1 as SGHRS and CDR2 as YFSETQ. V dropped 4 bases and J dropped 5; count of bases not matched to a gene: 11. The CDR3 here is CASSSDPTGGATEAFF. CDR3 in DNA: TGCGCCAGCAGCAGCGACCCGACAGGGGGCGCGACTGAAGCTTTCTTT.

The gene calls are TRBV12-5 and TRBJ2-7; a possible D gene is TRBD2 (6 bases). The CDR3 loop spans 16 amino acids. Per the germline V gene, CDR1 is LGHNT and CDR2 is FRNRAP. V was shortened by 4 bases and J by 3 bases, with 19 bases between the two germline ends. The CDR3 sequence is CASGSPRGSGYYEQYF. For the CDR3, the DNA is TGTGCTAGTGGTTCCCCCCGAGGTAGCGGTTACTACGAGCAGTACTTC.

Written as DNA, the CDR3 is TGTGCCACCTCCAATCAGCCCCAGCATTTT. As protein: CATSNQPQHF. The chain is built from TRBV6-6 and TRBJ1-5; D is uncertain. The CDR3 is made up of 10 amino acids. The ends were cut back, 10 bases at V and 3 bases at J, with 4 bases in the middle. The V gene's germline CDR1 is MNHNY and CDR2 SVGAGI (reference sequence).

The V and J genes are TRBV6-1 and TRBJ2-3, with D maybe TRBD2 (5 bases). This CDR3 is built from 13 residues. Deletions cut 6 bases from V and 2 bases from J, with 9 bases between. CDR1 is MNHNS, CDR2 SASEGT, per germline. For the CDR3, the DNA is TGTGCCAGCAGGGAGGCCTCCACAGATACGCAGTATTTT. Translated: CASREASTDTQYF.

The chain is built from TRBV18 and TRBJ1-5; the D gene is possibly TRBD1 (5 bases). CDR1 KGHSH and CDR2 LQKENI come from the germline V gene. V was cut by 2 bases and J by 3 bases, with 11 bases left in between. This CDR3 is built from 15 residues. The CDR3 here is CASSPARGSNQPQHF. As DNA, the CDR3 is TGTGCCAGCTCACCAGCAAGGGGTTCCAATCAGCCCCAGCATTTT. Using reference TRBV18 and TRBJ1-5 for the parts outside the CDR3, the full variable domain is NAGVMQNPRHLVRRRGQEARLRCSPMKGHSHVYWYRQLPEEGLKFMVYLQKENIIDESGMPKERFSAEFPKEGPSILRIQQVVRGDSAAYFCASSPARGSNQPQHFGDGTRLSIL.